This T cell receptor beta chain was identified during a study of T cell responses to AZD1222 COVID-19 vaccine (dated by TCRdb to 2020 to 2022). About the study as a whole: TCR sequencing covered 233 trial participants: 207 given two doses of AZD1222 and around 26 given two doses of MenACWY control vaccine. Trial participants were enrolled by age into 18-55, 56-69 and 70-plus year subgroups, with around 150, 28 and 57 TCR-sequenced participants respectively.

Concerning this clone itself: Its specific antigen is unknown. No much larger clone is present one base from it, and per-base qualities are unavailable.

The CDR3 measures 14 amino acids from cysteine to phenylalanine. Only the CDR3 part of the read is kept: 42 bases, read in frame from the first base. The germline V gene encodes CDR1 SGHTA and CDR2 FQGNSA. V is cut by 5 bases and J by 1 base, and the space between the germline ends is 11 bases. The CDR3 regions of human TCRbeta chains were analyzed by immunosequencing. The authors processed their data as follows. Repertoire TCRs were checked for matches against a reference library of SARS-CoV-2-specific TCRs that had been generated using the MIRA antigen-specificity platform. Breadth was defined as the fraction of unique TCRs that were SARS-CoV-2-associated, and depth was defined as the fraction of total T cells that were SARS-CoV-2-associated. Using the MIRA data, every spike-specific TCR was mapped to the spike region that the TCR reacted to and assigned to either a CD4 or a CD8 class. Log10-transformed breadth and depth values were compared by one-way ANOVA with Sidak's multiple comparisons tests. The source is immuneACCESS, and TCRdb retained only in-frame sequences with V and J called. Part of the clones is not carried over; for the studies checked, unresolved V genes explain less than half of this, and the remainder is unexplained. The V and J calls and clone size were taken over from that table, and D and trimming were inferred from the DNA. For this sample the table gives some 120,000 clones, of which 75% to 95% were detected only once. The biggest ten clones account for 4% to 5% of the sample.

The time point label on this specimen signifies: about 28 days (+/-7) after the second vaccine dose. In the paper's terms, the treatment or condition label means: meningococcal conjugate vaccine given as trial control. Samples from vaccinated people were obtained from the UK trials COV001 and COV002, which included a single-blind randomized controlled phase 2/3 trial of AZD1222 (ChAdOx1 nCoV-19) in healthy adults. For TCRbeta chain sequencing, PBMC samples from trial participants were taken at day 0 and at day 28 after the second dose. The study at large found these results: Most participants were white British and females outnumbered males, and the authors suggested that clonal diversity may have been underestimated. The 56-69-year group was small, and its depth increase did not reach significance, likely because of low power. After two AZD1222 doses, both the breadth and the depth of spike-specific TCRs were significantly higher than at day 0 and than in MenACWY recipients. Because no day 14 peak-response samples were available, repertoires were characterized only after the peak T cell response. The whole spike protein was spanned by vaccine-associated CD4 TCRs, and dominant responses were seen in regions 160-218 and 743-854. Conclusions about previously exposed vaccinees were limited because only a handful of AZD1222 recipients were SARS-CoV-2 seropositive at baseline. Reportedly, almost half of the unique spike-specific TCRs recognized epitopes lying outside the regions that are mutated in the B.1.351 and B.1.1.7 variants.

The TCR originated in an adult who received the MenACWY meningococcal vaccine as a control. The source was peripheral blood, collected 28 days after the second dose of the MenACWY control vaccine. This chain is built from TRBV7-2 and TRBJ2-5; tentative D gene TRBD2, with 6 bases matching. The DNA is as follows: TGTGCCAGCAGCCTCGGACTAACCCAAGAGACCCAGTACTTC. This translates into CASSLGLTQETQYF.